A single sample is the source of the 28 T cell receptor beta chains below, sequenced in a study of T-cell memory formation after mild COVID-19. TCRdb fed the 5' RACE reads into MiXCR, producing one record per CDR3 protein. The table records about 350,000 distinct CDR3 sequences, approximately 13% of them present only once. Sequencing was done on a sample of PBMCs or a T cell subset sorted from them (not recorded which). These receptors were taken from a young man who had mild COVID-19 (a few samples of this study predate the infection). Cell type and time point are not known.

This clonotype was observed a few times. The genes are TRBV7-6 and TRBJ1-5, with unresolved D. The ends were cut back, 0 bases at V and 5 bases at J, with 5 bases in the middle. Germline V CDR1 and CDR2: SGHVS, FNYEAQ. CDR3 length: 13 amino acids. The CDR3 reads CASSLAAHQPQHF. DNA of the CDR3: TGTGCCAGCAGCTTAGCGGCGCATCAGCCCCAGCATTTT.

A few counts support this clonotype. The V and J genes are TRBV10-3 and TRBJ2-7; D is undetermined. This CDR3 comprises 14 residues. V was pared by 0 bases and J by 5 bases, with 11 bases between. The germline V gene has CDR1 ENHRY and CDR2 SYGVKD. The CDR3 region has the DNA TGTGCCATCAGTGAGTCGTTAGGGTCCCACGAGCAGTACTTC. Protein sequence: CAISESLGSHEQYF.

The sample holds a few counts of this clonotype. In nucleotides, the CDR3 is TGTGCCAGCCGACAGACACCAGAGACCCAGTACTTC. This gives the protein CASRQTPETQYF. The chain carries TRBV2 and TRBJ2-5, with D maybe TRBD1 (5 bases). The germline CDR1 and CDR2 sequences are SNHLY and FYNNEI. This CDR3 contains 12 residues. V gave up 8 bases and J gave up 4 bases, with 11 bases separating them. The full variable domain, in which reference TRBV2 and TRBJ2-5 provide the parts outside the CDR3, is EPEVTQTPSHQVTQMGQEVILRCVPISNHLYFYWYRQILGQKVEFLVSFYNNEISEKSEIFDDQFSVERPDGSNFTLKIRSTKLEDSAMYFCASRQTPETQYFGPGTRLLVL.

This clonotype was seen only a few times. The chain recombines TRBV29-1 with TRBJ1-1; 10 nucleotides agree with TRBD1. There are 15 residues in the CDR3. From germline, CDR1 is SQVTM and CDR2 ANQGSEA. Losses at the gene ends were 7 bases for V and 4 bases for J; bases not matched to a gene: 12. As DNA, the CDR3 is TGCAGCGCCAAGGGGACAGGGGCCTTCACCACTGAAGCTTTCTTT. It specifies CSAKGTGAFTTEAFF.

The rearrangement joins TRBV7-2 to TRBJ2-3; 10 bases agree with TRBD1. There are 15 residues in the CDR3. Germline trimming cut 7 bases from V and 2 bases from J; bases unmatched to any gene: 6. Germline CDR1 and CDR2: SGHTA and FQGNSA. The CDR3 here is CASTPGQGTTDTQYF. CDR3 DNA sequence: TGTGCCAGCACGCCGGGACAGGGGACCACAGATACGCAGTATTTT.

This chain joins TRBV28 and TRBJ1-3; 10 nucleotides line up with TRBD1. The trim removed 5 bases at V and 0 bases at J, leaving 1 base unmatched. This CDR3 has 15 residues. CDR1 and CDR2 (germline): MDHEN, SYDVKM. The CDR3 bases are TGTGCCAGCAGTGACAGGGGGCTCTCTGGAAACACCATATATTTT. Translation gives CASSDRGLSGNTIYF.

Details on this clonotype: This could be a read error, since a much larger clone is one nucleotide away. V gene TRBV5-4 combines with J gene TRBJ1-2; the D gene is possibly TRBD1 (6 bases). The CDR3 is 11 amino acids. Germline V lookup: CDR1 SGHNT, CDR2 YYREEE (reference sequence). Deletions cut 5 bases from V and 11 bases from J, with 13 bases between. CDR3 loop: CASRLTGIYTF. The CDR3 DNA follows: TGTGCCAGCAGACTAACAGGGATTTACACCTTC.

This clonotype was seen many times. The chain couples TRBV12-3 or TRBV12-4 to TRBJ2-2; D gene unclear. V gave up 7 bases and J gave up 0 bases, with 9 bases separating them. The CDR3 is 14 amino acids. CDR3 residues: CASTQSANTGELFF. For the CDR3, the DNA is TGTGCCAGCACCCAATCAGCGAACACCGGGGAGCTGTTTTTT.

This clonotype appeared many times. The chain carries TRBV11-2 and TRBJ2-5; D is unresolved. V dropped 6 bases and J dropped 5 bases, with 16 bases sitting between them. Germline V lookup: CDR1 SGHAT, CDR2 FQNNGV. The CDR3 has 14 amino acids. CDR3 loop: CASRSNRHRETQYF. In DNA form, the CDR3 reads TGTGCCAGCAGGTCAAACCGCCATCGTGAGACCCAGTACTTC.

This clonotype was counted a few times. The chain links TRBV7-8 to TRBJ2-7; no definite D call. The CDR3 is 14 residues long. Germline CDR1 and CDR2: SGHVS and FQNEAQ. With 0 bases removed from V and 2 bases from J, the gap between germline ends came to 8 bases. The CDR3 here is CASSLAPWAYEQYV. DNA of the CDR3: TGTGCCAGCAGCTTAGCACCTTGGGCCTACGAGCAGTACGTC.

The rearrangement joins TRBV12-3 or TRBV12-4 to TRBJ1-5; no clear D gene. The ends were cut back, 7 bases at V and 0 bases at J, with 10 bases in the middle. This CDR3 has 14 amino acids. The CDR3 sequence is CASTPVDSNQPQHF. The CDR3 DNA follows: TGTGCCAGCACCCCAGTTGATAGCAATCAGCCCCAGCATTTT.

The sample holds a few counts of this clonotype. The chain combines TRBV20-1 with TRBJ2-7; D is tentatively TRBD1 or TRBD2 (6 bases each). The germline V gene encodes CDR1 DFQATT and CDR2 SNEGSKA (reference sequence). V dropped 3 bases and J dropped 4 bases, with 13 bases sitting between them. This CDR3 is built from 13 residues. CDR3 protein: CSARMGGGYEQYV. The CDR3 region has the DNA TGCAGTGCTAGGATGGGGGGCGGGTACGAGCAGTACGTC.

This chain joins TRBV12-5 and TRBJ2-5; D gene ambiguous. Germline assignment: CDR1 LGHNT and CDR2 FRNRAP. The CDR3 extends over 12 amino acids. Trimming cost V 6 bases and J 10 bases, with 15 bases left between them. Written as DNA, the CDR3 is TGTGCTAGTGGCCTGGCAGCTGGAGACCAGTACTTC. Its protein product is CASGLAAGDQYF.

This clonotype was counted at least ten times. This rearrangement joins TRBV28 to TRBJ2-3, with TRBD2 identical over 8 bases. J was trimmed by 3 bases and V by 4 bases; bases with no gene match: 9. Germline V gene lookup returns CDR1 MDHEN and CDR2 SYDVKM. This CDR3 region has 16 residues. The CDR3 sequence: CASSSGRRGVTDTQYF. As DNA, the CDR3 is TGTGCCAGCAGTTCCGGAAGGCGGGGGGTTACAGATACGCAGTATTTT.

This clonotype showed up just a few times. This sequence joins TRBV7-9 and TRBJ2-1; 12 bases match TRBD2. V lost 5 bases to trimming and J lost 4 bases; unmatched junction nucleotides: 6. Germline assignment: CDR1 SEHNR and CDR2 FQNEAQ (reference sequence). CDR3 length equals 16 residues. The CDR3 sequence is CASSTLGTSGYNEQFF. DNA of the CDR3: TGTGCCAGCAGCACCCTCGGGACTAGCGGGTACAATGAGCAGTTCTTC.

This clonotype was detected a few times. V and J are TRBV4-3 and TRBJ1-2; D not resolved. Per germline, CDR1 LGHNA and CDR2 YSLEER. CDR3 length: 15 amino acids. Trimming pared 4 bases from V and 0 bases from J, leaving 12 bases between. The CDR3: CASSPTDEANYGYTF. The CDR3 coding sequence is TGCGCCAGCAGCCCGACCGATGAGGCTAACTATGGCTACACCTTC.

In this sample, this clonotype turned up a few times. The rearrangement joins TRBV3-1 to TRBJ2-7; perhaps TRBD2 as D (6 bases). The CDR3 has 16 residues. The germline gives CDR1 LGHDT, CDR2 YNNKEL (reference sequence). Between the trimmed V and J ends, which lost 6 bases and 3 bases, there was a span of 21 bases. CDR3: CASRQSSGLSIYEQYF. The DNA for the CDR3 is TGTGCCAGCAGGCAGTCGTCGGGACTCTCCATCTACGAGCAGTACTTC.

The V and J genes are TRBV6-1 and TRBJ2-7; 7 bases are a match to TRBD1. Germline CDR1 is MNHNS and CDR2 is SASEGT. Trimming removed 5 bases from V and 5 bases from J; junction bases left unmatched: 6. This CDR3 spans 13 amino acids. The CDR3 sequence: CASSTTGDHEQYV. CDR3 sequence (DNA): TGTGCCAGCAGTACAACAGGGGATCACGAGCAGTACGTC.

Ten or more counts support this clonotype. V is TRBV20-1 and J is TRBJ2-3; 14 bases are shared with TRBD2. V lost 6 bases, J lost 0 bases, and 2 bases stayed unmatched. This CDR3 spans 15 amino acids. The germline V gene encodes CDR1 DFQATT and CDR2 SNEGSKA (reference sequence). The CDR3, as DNA: TGCAGTGCCGGACTAGCGGGGGGTAGCACAGATACGCAGTATTTT. Its protein product is CSAGLAGGSTDTQYF.

The V and J genes are TRBV12-3 or TRBV12-4 and TRBJ1-2, with a tentative D call TRBD1 (6 bases). Trimming pared 5 bases from V and 4 bases from J, leaving 23 bases between. The CDR3 spans 17 residues. The CDR3 DNA is TGTGCCAGCAGTCCCCGTAGCCGTAGACAGGTGGTCTATGGCTACACCTTC. Translated: CASSPRSRRQVVYGYTF.

This rearrangement joins TRBV4-1 to TRBJ1-5; 8 bases are shared with TRBD1. The trim removed 4 bases at V and 5 bases at J, leaving 7 bases unmatched. CDR3 length equals 15 residues. Germline V lookup: CDR1 MGHRA, CDR2 YSYEKL. The CDR3 sequence: CASSPRTGLDQPQHF. CDR3 bases: TGCGCCAGCAGCCCTCGGACAGGGCTGGATCAGCCCCAGCATTTT.

The CDR3 DNA is TGTGCCAGCAGTTTTAGGGGGGGTGACTACACCTTC. Protein product: CASSFRGGDYTF. This chain connects TRBV12-3 or TRBV12-4 to TRBJ1-2, with D perhaps TRBD1 (6 bases). The CDR3 runs to 12 residues. Trimming left V 3 bases short and J 10 bases short, with 12 bases between.

This clonotype turned up a few times. The J gene is TRBJ2-3, the V gene TRBV27; D tentatively fits TRBD1 or TRBD2 (6 bases each). Per the germline V gene, CDR1 is MNHEY and CDR2 is SMNVEV (reference sequence). The CDR3 length is 17 residues. The V end lost 5 bases, the J end lost 3 bases, and 21 bases lay between the germline ends. CDR3 region: CASSIGGLRAGTDTQYF. CDR3 coding DNA: TGTGCCAGCAGTATAGGGGGGCTCAGGGCGGGAACAGATACGCAGTATTTT.

In its sample, this clonotype was seen many times. This chain links TRBV15 with TRBJ2-5, with D perhaps matching TRBD1 or TRBD2 (6 bases each). The CDR3 sequence is 13 residues long. Deletions cut 3 bases from V and 5 bases from J, with 10 bases between. Germline values: CDR1 LNHNV, CDR2 YYDKDF (reference sequence). The CDR3 DNA reads TGTGCCACCAGCAGTTTAGGGGGGGAGACCCAGTACTTC. This encodes CATSSLGGETQYF.

In this sample, this clonotype turned up a few times. CDR3 in amino acids: CASTSRRDRGRNEQFF. CDR3 DNA sequence: TGTGCCAGCACTTCACGCCGGGACAGGGGGAGGAATGAGCAGTTCTTC. The chain employs TRBV27 and TRBJ2-1; TRBD1 matches at 11 bases. J was trimmed by 7 bases and V by 7 bases; bases with no gene match: 12. The V gene's germline CDR1 is MNHEY and CDR2 SMNVEV (reference sequence). The length of the CDR3 is 16 residues.

This clonotype showed up many times. The chain joins TRBV5-1 to TRBJ2-7; unclear D gene. Trimming left V 1 base short and J 2 bases short, with 10 bases between. The germline gives CDR1 SGHRS, CDR2 YFSETQ. This CDR3 region has 14 residues. CDR3 in DNA: TGCGCCAGCAGCTTGACGGTAGAGACCTACGAGCAGTACTTC. Translating gives CASSLTVETYEQYF.

The chain employs TRBV15 and TRBJ1-1; tentative D call: TRBD1 (6 bases). The CDR3 is made up of 13 amino acids. Germline V lookup: CDR1 LNHNV, CDR2 YYDKDF (reference sequence). Trimming removed 0 bases at V and 13 bases at J, with 15 bases between. The DNA of the CDR3 is TGTGCCACCAGCAGAGACTTAAAGGGGGGAGTTTTCTTT. This translates into CATSRDLKGGVFF.

CDR3 in DNA: TGCGCCAGCAGCCAAGATCCGGGGACCCAAAATTCACCCCTCCACTTT. This translates into CASSQDPGTQNSPLHF. This chain joins TRBV4-3 and TRBJ1-6, with D perhaps matching TRBD1 (5 bases). The CDR3 loop spans 16 amino acids. V gave up 0 bases and J gave up 7 bases, with 13 bases separating them. In germline, CDR1 is LGHNA, CDR2 YSLEER.